The 6 T cell receptor beta chains listed next were all sequenced from one sample in a study of blood T cells in healthy people across ages. Then a second PCR, running about 6 to 12 cycles, was carried out with a sample-barcoded 5' primer and a J-beta primer mix. TCRdb ran MiXCR on the 5' RACE reads and lists one entry per CDR3 protein. The sample lists approximately 830,000 distinct CDR3 sequences; approximately 59% were seen once. The sample was blood. The origin of the receptors is a young man in good health.

The chain couples TRBV6-2 or TRBV6-3 to TRBJ2-4; the match to TRBD2 covers 10 bases. The tail of the sequence fits TRBJ2-7 better, so the J call may be wrong. Germline assignment: CDR1 MNHEY and CDR2 SVGEGT. CDR3 length equals 14 residues. The CDR3 is CASIASGGFYEQYF. CDR3 nucleotides: TGTGCCAGCATCGCTAGCGGGGGTTTCTACGAGCAGTACTTC.

This clonotype was counted only a few times. J is TRBJ2-1 and V is TRBV5-1, with 9 positions matching TRBD2. The V segment lost 0 bases and the J segment 11 bases; nucleotides outside the gene matches: 12. The germline V gene has CDR1 SGHRS and CDR2 YFSETQ. The CDR3 runs 16 residues. CDR3 sequence reads: CASSLEDGGGADQQFF. CDR3 coding DNA: TGCGCCAGCAGCTTGGAGGATGGCGGGGGGGCCGACCAGCAGTTCTTC.

V usage is TRBV2 and J usage is TRBJ2-5; 8 nucleotides match TRBD1. The assigned J gene may be wrong: the sequence end matches TRBJ2-7 better. The CDR3 loop spans 15 amino acids. Per the germline V gene, CDR1 is SNHLY and CDR2 is FYNNEI. The CDR3 nucleotides are TGTGCCAGCAGTGAGGTGGGGACAGGACCTTACGAGCAGTACTTC. Its translation is CASSEVGTGPYEQYF.

A single count supports this clonotype. The J gene is TRBJ2-4, the V gene TRBV12-3 or TRBV12-4; 13 nucleotides match TRBD2. The J call could be wrong; TRBJ2-5 is a better fit for the DNA end. The CDR3 is 17 residues long. The CDR3 coding sequence is TGTGCCAGCACCGGGACTAGCGGGGTGGAGTACCAAGAGACCCAGTACTTC. Residues: CASTGTSGVEYQETQYF.

This chain links TRBV4-3 with TRBJ1-5; D is unclear. There are 14 residues in the CDR3. CDR1 is LGHNA, CDR2 YSLEER, per germline. V was pared by 4 bases and J by 7 bases, with 14 bases between. CDR3 sequence: CASSRQPAGQPQHF. The CDR3, as DNA: TGCGCCAGCAGCCGTCAGCCTGCGGGGCAGCCCCAGCATTTT.

This clonotype was recorded only once. The chain couples TRBV28 to TRBJ2-6, with D possibly TRBD1 on 7 matching bases. Germline V lookup: CDR1 MDHEN, CDR2 SYDVKM. This CDR3 region has 16 residues. Trimming removed 7 bases at V and 0 bases at J, with 13 bases between. The CDR3 region has the DNA TGTGCCAGCACCCAGGGGGGCCACTCTGGGGCCAACGTCCTGACTTTC. Translated, it gives CASTQGGHSGANVLTF.